This T cell receptor (beta chain) came from a study of identical twins. Whole-study results and caveats: Weaker excess twin sharing was seen among beta out-of-frame sequences.

V was shortened by 5 bases and J by 6 bases, with 17 bases between the two germline ends. The germline V gene encodes CDR1 SEHNR and CDR2 FQNEAQ (reference sequence). This CDR3 is built from 15 residues. Each CDR3 protein is one row after TCRdb ran MiXCR on the 5' RACE reads. The sample consists of roughly 690,000 distinct CDR3 sequences, 21% of them appearing once. This clonotype was detected a few times. Antigen: not known. This sample was shared with a second study, whose subject was T cells expressing NK-cell markers.

The rearrangement joins TRBV7-9 to TRBJ2-1; possibly TRBD2 for D (5 bases). This receptor was taken from a woman younger than 35 in good health. Sequenced input: PBMCs. CDR3 nucleotide sequence: TGTGCCAGCAGCCCCCCTTGGGAGAGACCCAATGAGCAGTTCTTC. Amino acid sequence: CASSPPWERPNEQFF. The variable domain in full, with the rest retrieved from reference TRBV7-9 and TRBJ2-1, is DTGVSQNPRHKITKRGQNVTFRCDPISEHNRLYWYRQTLGQGPEFLTYFQNEAQLEKSRLLSDRFSAERPKGSFSTLEIQRTEQGDSAMYLCASSPPWERPNEQFFGPGTRLTVL.